These 6 T cell receptor beta chains were sequenced from one sample in a study of shared clonotypes between healthy human individuals (dated by TCRdb to the early 2020s). The library was made by the immunoSEQ multiplex PCR assay. The clones in this table, taken by TCRdb from immuneACCESS, are in-frame only. Not every clone is retained; where verified, under half of the shortfall comes from an unresolved V gene, and the cause of the rest is unknown. The sample has 2.3 million or so clones on record, approximately 95% of them singletons. The top ten hold under 0.45% of the sample. The sequencing sample was made of naive CD4+ T cells from PBMCs. This specimen's cell subset or site label, interpreted: CD45RA+ positively selected. These receptor sequences come from a man aged 18 to 35 in good health. Some clones in this sample may be carry-over from other donors' samples.

The rearrangement uses TRBV5-8 and TRBJ1-1, with D possibly TRBD1 on 5 matching bases. Germline CDR1 SGHTS, CDR2 YDEGEE. The length of the CDR3 is 14 residues. The V gene lost 1 base and the J gene lost 4 bases, with 11 bases spanning the gap. CDR3 residues: CASSLRGWGTEAFF. In DNA, the CDR3 is TGTGCCAGCAGCTTGCGGGGGTGGGGCACTGAAGCTTTCTTT.

The CDR3 DNA reads TGTGCCAGCAACAGGGGCCCCTACGAGCAGTACTTC. Encoded protein: CASNRGPYEQYF. J is TRBJ2-7 and V is TRBV6-1; 7 positions agree with TRBD1. Trimming cost V 7 bases and J 2 bases; bases outside gene matches: 2. The CDR3 is 12 amino acids. From germline, CDR1 is MNHNS and CDR2 SASEGT.

The rearrangement joins TRBV5-1 to TRBJ2-5; 8 positions match TRBD1. The CDR3 sequence is 15 residues long. Germline assignment: CDR1 SGHRS and CDR2 YFSETQ. V dropped 4 bases and J dropped 5; count of bases not matched to a gene: 10. The CDR3 is CASSTGQGQRETQYF. Here the CDR3 DNA reads TGCGCCAGCAGCACCGGACAGGGTCAACGTGAGACCCAGTACTTC.

V gene TRBV28 combines with J gene TRBJ1-2; the D gene is possibly TRBD1 (6 bases). V lost 5 bases and J 8 bases, leaving 18 bases between the germline ends. The CDR3 has 14 residues. Germline lookup yields CDR1 MDHEN and CDR2 SYDVKM. The DNA for the CDR3 is TGTGCCAGCAGTACTCCGACAGGTCAAGGGGGCTACACCTTC. It specifies CASSTPTGQGGYTF.

This clone was recorded a few times. Other DNA variants within this sample encode the same CDR3. The V and J genes are TRBV28 and TRBJ1-1; the D gene is possibly TRBD1 (5 bases). In germline, CDR1 is MDHEN, CDR2 SYDVKM. V lost 3 bases to trimming and J lost 8 bases, with 10 bases between them. The CDR3 consists of 12 residues. CDR3 nucleotides: TGTGCCAGCAGTTTGGGGGAAGCCGAAGCTTTCTTT. Protein sequence: CASSLGEAEAFF.

As for this clone: Additional DNA sequences in this sample encode the identical CDR3. The J gene is TRBJ2-3, the V gene TRBV30, with D perhaps TRBD1 (6 bases). The CDR3 spans 13 residues. Germline V lookup: CDR1 GTSNPN, CDR2 SVGIG (reference sequence). V shed 1 base and J shed 3 bases, with 8 bases lying between them. CDR3 in DNA: TGTGCCTGGAGTGGGGGGCGGACAGATACGCAGTATTTT. Protein: CAWSGGRTDTQYF.